What follows are 8 T cell receptor beta chains derived from one specimen sequenced in a study of T-cell memory formation after mild COVID-19. In TCRdb, the 5' RACE reads were re-called with MiXCR into one record per CDR3 protein. The data hold about 50,000 distinct CDR3 sequences, with 12% observed a single time. The sample comprised PBMCs or a T cell subset sorted from them (not recorded which). These receptor sequences come from a man between 18 and 29 years old who had mild COVID-19 (a few samples of this study predate the infection). Cell type and time point are not known.

This rearrangement joins TRBV5-1 to TRBJ1-1, with 9 nucleotides matching TRBD1. CDR3 length equals 14 residues. Germline V CDR1 and CDR2: SGHRS, YFSETQ. The J segment lost 5 bases and the V segment lost 4 bases, leaving 6 bases of the junction unmatched. CDR3 nucleotides: TGCGCCAGCAGCCCCGACAGGGGGACGACTGAAGCTTTCTTT. Protein sequence: CASSPDRGTTEAFF.

This clonotype is a singleton in its sample. This sequence joins TRBV7-3 and TRBJ2-1; TRBD1 or TRBD2 may be the D gene (5 bases each). Germline lookup yields CDR1 SGHTA and CDR2 FQGTGA. This CDR3 contains 16 residues. Trimming removed 0 bases from V and 5 bases from J, with 14 bases in between. Written as DNA, the CDR3 is TGTGCCAGCAGCTTAACACCCGGGACGCCTAACAATGAGCAGTTCTTC. Translating gives CASSLTPGTPNNEQFF.

This clonotype is termed medium-sized. The genes are TRBV24-1 and TRBJ2-2; 7 nucleotides match TRBD2. This CDR3 contains 15 residues. Looked up from germline, CDR1 is KGHDR and CDR2 is SFDVKD. V shed 9 bases, J shed 4 bases, and the junction held 10 bases outside the gene matches. The CDR3 sequence is CATAPYGGITGELFF. The CDR3 bases are TGTGCCACCGCGCCCTACGGGGGGATCACCGGGGAGCTGTTTTTT.

This clonotype was detected many times. The chain couples TRBV7-8 to TRBJ2-1; 7 nucleotides align to TRBD1. The germline V gene encodes CDR1 SGHVS and CDR2 FQNEAQ. V lost 4 bases and J lost 3; bases outside the gene matches: 6. This CDR3 region has 15 residues. In DNA form, the CDR3 reads TGTGCCAGCAGCTCCTACCGGACAGGCTACAATGAGCAGTTCTTC. Amino acids: CASSSYRTGYNEQFF.

The table lists this clonotype with many counts. The chain is built from TRBV7-2 and TRBJ2-5, with D tentatively TRBD1 (6 bases). Looked up from germline, CDR1 is SGHTA and CDR2 is FQGNSA. The CDR3 length is 16 residues. Between the trimmed V and J ends, which lost 3 bases and 1 base, there was a span of 15 bases. CDR3 sequence: CASSFRQGLTQETQYF. CDR3 DNA: TGTGCCAGCAGCTTCAGGCAGGGGCTCACCCAAGAGACCCAGTACTTC.

In its sample, this clonotype was seen many times. The chain couples TRBV3-1 to TRBJ2-2, with 9 bases fitting TRBD2. The trim removed 7 bases at V and 6 bases at J, leaving 9 bases unmatched. The CDR3 extends over 15 amino acids. Germline CDR1 LGHDT, CDR2 YNNKEL (reference sequence). This CDR3 is CASTPSQRGAGELFF. CDR3 in DNA: TGTGCCAGCACCCCAAGCCAGCGGGGGGCCGGGGAGCTGTTTTTT. The full variable domain, completed using reference TRBV3-1 and TRBJ2-2, is DTAVSQTPKYLVTQMGNDKSIKCEQNLGHDTMYWYKQDSKKFLKIMFSYNNKELIINETVPNRFSPKSPDKAHLNLHINSLELGDSAVYFCASTPSQRGAGELFFGEGSRLTVL.

The chain links TRBV7-2 to TRBJ1-2, with 7 bases matching TRBD1. V was pared by 3 bases and J by 4 bases, with 11 bases of the junction left unmatched. Germline CDR1 and CDR2: SGHTA and FQGNSA. CDR3 length: 16 amino acids. The CDR3 coding sequence is TGTGCCAGCAGCTTTGACAGGGAGTATTCCTCCTATGGCTACACCTTC. This gives the protein CASSFDREYSSYGYTF.

The chain employs TRBV4-3 and TRBJ1-2; D may be TRBD1 (5 bases). Germline V gives CDR1 LGHNA, CDR2 YSLEER. CDR3 size: 12 residues. Trimming removed 4 bases from V and 8 bases from J, with 11 bases in between. The DNA of the CDR3 is TGCGCCAGCAGCCGGGGCCGTGAGGGCTACACCTTC. Protein sequence: CASSRGREGYTF.